A single T cell receptor beta chain is shown here with its context. The antigen remains undetermined. This entry belongs to a study of shared clonotypes between healthy human individuals. Study-wide results and caveats: Sampling included only blood; tissue repertoires likely differ.

Methods used by the authors: Junction-only immunoSEQ sequences carried no quality scores, so filtering differed. The table came from immunoSEQ multiplex PCR; TCRdb's copy has only in-frame clones and leaves some out. Clone size and the V and J calls come from that table; the DNA yielded D and trimming. The sample shows around 510,000 clones, around 95% of them seen only once. Splitting the CD4+ cells yielded a CD45RA+ naive subset and a CD45RA-negative memory subset. The receptor was derived from a woman under 40 in good health. What was sequenced was naive CD4+ T cells sorted from blood. Subset indicated: CD45RA+ positively selected.

The CDR3 region is CAISETSRGTNTGELFF. CDR3 bases: TGTGCCATCAGTGAGACCTCCAGGGGAACAAACACCGGGGAGCTGTTTTTT. The chain carries TRBV10-3 and TRBJ2-2; D is perhaps TRBD1 (6 bases). Trimming took off 2 bases at V and 2 bases at J, with 15 bases between the two ends. The CDR3 spans 17 residues. The germline CDR1 and CDR2 sequences are ENHRY and SYGVKD.